This is a list of T cell receptor beta chains from one sample in a study of a mutant IDH1 vaccine in newly diagnosed glioma. The table came from immunoSEQ multiplex PCR; TCRdb's copy has only in-frame clones and leaves some out. Of fewer than 70,000 clones listed, more than 80% are singletons. Antigens of these TCRs are unknown. The material was PBMCs, obtained from a glioma patient whose treatment included an IDH1 peptide vaccine. The origin of the receptors is a woman aged 40 to 49 with glioma. CDR3s include the opening cysteine and the closing phenylalanine or tryptophan. A D gene is named only where the DNA matches it firmly. The size entry is marked missing in some rows and otherwise reads once, few, many or a size class.

J gene: TRBJ2-1
CDR3 length: 16
D gene: TRBD1
V gene: TRBV7-9
clone size: -
CDR3 protein: CASSSLPDRDENEQFF
CDR3 DNA: TGTGCCAGCAGCTCCCTACCGGACAGGGATGAGAATGAGCAGTTCTTC

J gene: TRBJ1-1
CDR3 length: 14
D gene: -
V gene: TRBV6-5
clone size: -
CDR3 protein: CASRQGRSNTEAFF
CDR3 DNA: TGTGCCAGCAGGCAGGGTAGGTCGAACACTGAAGCTTTCTTT

J gene: TRBJ1-1
CDR3 length: 15
D gene: -
V gene: TRBV18
clone size: -
CDR3 protein: CASSRQGNMNTEAFF
CDR3 DNA: TGTGCCAGCTCACGGCAGGGGAACATGAACACTGAAGCTTTCTTT

J gene: TRBJ2-2
CDR3 length: 14
D gene: -
V gene: TRBV5-6
clone size: -
CDR3 protein: CASSSADYTGELFF
CDR3 DNA: TGTGCCAGCAGCTCGGCAGACTACACCGGGGAGCTGTTTTTT

J gene: TRBJ1-4
CDR3 length: 16
D gene: TRBD1
V gene: TRBV19
clone size: -
CDR3 protein: CASSDQQGALDEKLFF
CDR3 DNA: TGTGCCAGTAGCGACCAACAGGGGGCGCTGGATGAAAAACTGTTTTTT

J gene: TRBJ1-1
CDR3 length: 14
D gene: -
V gene: TRBV7-2
clone size: -
CDR3 protein: CASSPQVVRTEAFF
CDR3 DNA: TGTGCCAGCAGCCCCCAGGTAGTGAGGACTGAAGCTTTCTTT

J gene: TRBJ1-4
CDR3 length: 14
D gene: -
V gene: TRBV6-1
clone size: -
CDR3 protein: CASNRGPTNEKLFF
CDR3 DNA: TGTGCCAGCAACCGGGGGCCAACTAATGAAAAACTGTTTTTT

J gene: TRBJ2-7
CDR3 length: 18
D gene: -
V gene: TRBV7-9
clone size: -
CDR3 protein: CASSPRAGLVLGGGEQYF
CDR3 DNA: TGTGCCAGCAGCCCAAGAGCGGGATTGGTGTTAGGGGGAGGTGAGCAGTACTTC

J gene: TRBJ2-5
CDR3 length: 14
D gene: -
V gene: TRBV6-1
clone size: -
CDR3 protein: CASRAPRDSGAQYF
CDR3 DNA: TGTGCCAGCAGAGCGCCCCGGGACAGCGGGGCCCAGTACTTC

J gene: TRBJ2-3
CDR3 length: 15
D gene: -
V gene: TRBV7-9
clone size: -
CDR3 protein: CASSPRLSPTDTQYF
CDR3 DNA: TGTGCCAGCAGCCCCCGACTCTCCCCCACAGATACGCAGTATTTT

J gene: TRBJ2-6
CDR3 length: 14
D gene: -
V gene: TRBV29-1
clone size: -
CDR3 protein: CSVGWGAGANVLTF
CDR3 DNA: TGCAGCGTTGGGTGGGGAGCTGGGGCCAACGTCCTGACTTTC

J gene: TRBJ2-1
CDR3 length: 16
D gene: TRBD2
V gene: TRBV4-1
clone size: -
CDR3 protein: CASSRPGTSIYNEQFF
CDR3 DNA: TGCGCCAGCAGCCGCCCCGGGACTAGCATCTACAATGAGCAGTTCTTC

J gene: TRBJ2-3
CDR3 length: 11
D gene: TRBD1
V gene: TRBV29-1
clone size: -
CDR3 protein: CSARGTDTQYF
CDR3 DNA: TGCAGCGCCAGGGGGACAGATACGCAGTATTTT

J gene: TRBJ1-1
CDR3 length: 15
D gene: -
V gene: TRBV4-2
clone size: -
CDR3 protein: CASSLGGSGNTEAFF
CDR3 DNA: TGTGCCAGCAGCCTTGGAGGATCGGGCAACACTGAAGCTTTCTTT

J gene: TRBJ2-3
CDR3 length: 17
D gene: TRBD2
V gene: TRBV27
clone size: -
CDR3 protein: CASSLPGLAGGTDTQYF
CDR3 DNA: TGTGCCAGCAGTTTACCGGGACTAGCGGGAGGCACAGATACGCAGTATTTT

J gene: TRBJ1-1
CDR3 length: 13
D gene: -
V gene: TRBV18
clone size: few
CDR3 protein: CASSRGQKNEAFF
CDR3 DNA: TGTGCCAGCTCACGCGGACAGAAAAATGAAGCTTTCTTT

J gene: TRBJ1-1
CDR3 length: 16
D gene: -
V gene: TRBV28
clone size: once
CDR3 protein: CASSLSLTGSYTEAFF
CDR3 DNA: TGTGCCAGCAGTTTATCCCTTACAGGGTCGTACACTGAAGCTTTCTTT

J gene: TRBJ2-7
CDR3 length: 12
D gene: -
V gene: TRBV19
clone size: -
CDR3 protein: CASSIAGHEQYF
CDR3 DNA: TGTGCCAGTAGTATAGCAGGGCACGAGCAGTACTTC

J gene: TRBJ2-5
CDR3 length: 15
D gene: TRBD2
V gene: TRBV9
clone size: -
CDR3 protein: CASSVGLAGVETQYF
CDR3 DNA: TGTGCCAGCAGCGTAGGTTTAGCGGGGGTAGAGACCCAGTACTTC

J gene: TRBJ1-5
CDR3 length: 16
D gene: -
V gene: TRBV4-1
clone size: -
CDR3 protein: CASSQLAGSSNQPQHF
CDR3 DNA: TGCGCCAGCAGCCAATTAGCGGGCTCCAGCAATCAGCCCCAGCATTTT

J gene: TRBJ2-5
CDR3 length: 13
D gene: -
V gene: TRBV7-2
clone size: -
CDR3 protein: CASSTQMAETQYF
CDR3 DNA: TGTGCCAGCAGCACGCAGATGGCCGAGACCCAGTACTTC

J gene: TRBJ1-2
CDR3 length: 14
D gene: TRBD1
V gene: TRBV6-6
clone size: -
CDR3 protein: CASRLQGSGYGYTF
CDR3 DNA: TGTGCCAGCAGACTACAGGGGTCGGGCTATGGCTACACCTTC

J gene: TRBJ1-5
CDR3 length: 13
D gene: -
V gene: TRBV7-2
clone size: -
CDR3 protein: CASSLDLNQPQHF
CDR3 DNA: TGTGCCAGCAGCTTAGATTTGAATCAGCCCCAGCATTTT

J gene: TRBJ2-4
CDR3 length: 14
D gene: -
V gene: TRBV5-1
clone size: -
CDR3 protein: CASKPDRGWDIQYF
CDR3 DNA: TGCGCCAGCAAACCGGACCGAGGATGGGACATTCAGTACTTC

J gene: TRBJ2-7
CDR3 length: 12
D gene: -
V gene: TRBV2
clone size: -
CDR3 protein: CAGRAGPYEQYF
CDR3 DNA: TGTGCCGGAAGGGCAGGGCCCTACGAGCAGTACTTC

J gene: TRBJ1-3
CDR3 length: 13
D gene: -
V gene: TRBV7-3
clone size: -
CDR3 protein: CASSLGFGNTIYF
CDR3 DNA: TGTGCCAGCAGCCTCGGCTTTGGAAACACCATATATTTT

J gene: TRBJ1-5
CDR3 length: 12
D gene: TRBD1
V gene: TRBV6-1
clone size: -
CDR3 protein: CASSELDRDQHF
CDR3 DNA: TGTGCCAGCAGTGAATTGGACAGGGACCAGCATTTT

J gene: TRBJ2-7
CDR3 length: 14
D gene: TRBD2
V gene: TRBV29-1
clone size: -
CDR3 protein: CSAKWTSGAYEQYF
CDR3 DNA: TGCAGCGCAAAGTGGACTAGCGGGGCCTACGAGCAGTACTTC